The 18 T cell receptor beta chains below come from one sample, sequenced in a study of cytomegalovirus exposure and HLA in healthy donors. The PCR employed 60 Vbeta primers together with 13 Jbeta primers. Profiling relied on immunoSEQ multiplex PCR, and the TCRdb table lists in-frame clones only, not all of them. The table records approximately 140,000 clones, 78% of them present only once. Sequenced: PBMCs. The receptors shown here come from a male donor in good health and CMV-seronegative.

The chain has TRBV14 and TRBJ1-4, with D unclear. Germline V CDR1 and CDR2: SGHDN, FVKESK. Trimming pared 1 base from V and 3 bases from J, leaving 15 bases between. CDR3 size: 17 residues. The CDR3 bases are TGTGCCAGCAGCCAAGCCAAGGGTAGAGGGCCTAATGAAAAACTGTTTTTT. This encodes CASSQAKGRGPNEKLFF.

The V and J genes are TRBV6-4 and TRBJ2-7; 8 positions match TRBD2. In germline, CDR1 is MRHNA, CDR2 SNTAGT. The CDR3 length is 15 residues. Germline trimming cut 6 bases from V and 0 bases from J; bases unmatched to any gene: 7. The CDR3 here is CASSAIAGSSYEQYF. The DNA for the CDR3 is TGTGCCAGCAGCGCTATAGCGGGAAGCTCCTACGAGCAGTACTTC.

The V call is TRBV27, the J call TRBJ1-6; weak D call: TRBD1 (5 bases). The CDR3 extends over 13 amino acids. The V and J ends lost 6 bases and 7 bases respectively, with 10 bases between them. Germline V gene sequence: CDR1 MNHEY, CDR2 SMNVEV (reference sequence). The chain's CDR3 is CASRWGGNSPLHF. In DNA, the CDR3 is TGTGCCAGCAGGTGGGGGGGGAATTCACCCCTCCACTTT.

This clone has only a few counts. The J gene is TRBJ2-3, the V gene TRBV2; D is unclear. Trimming took 5 bases from V and 4 from J, leaving 7 bases between them. This CDR3 comprises 12 residues. The germline V gene encodes CDR1 SNHLY and CDR2 FYNNEI. The CDR3 here is CASSPISDTQYF. The CDR3 region has the DNA TGTGCCAGCAGTCCTATTTCAGATACGCAGTATTTT.

This chain uses TRBV7-6 with TRBJ2-1; 9 bases line up with TRBD1. This CDR3 has 14 amino acids. The trim removed 6 bases at V and 8 bases at J, leaving 8 bases unmatched. Germline loops: CDR1 SGHVS, CDR2 FNYEAQ. In DNA, the CDR3 is TGTGCCAGCAGTCAGGCCGGGACAGGGTATGAGCAGTTCTTC. As protein: CASSQAGTGYEQFF.

The genes are TRBV5-1 and TRBJ2-1, with 10 bases aligning to TRBD2. V shed 1 base, J shed 4 bases, and the junction held 2 bases outside the gene matches. The CDR3 extends over 15 amino acids. Looked up from germline, CDR1 is SGHRS and CDR2 is YFSETQ. CDR3 sequence: CASSLKAGGYNEQFF. DNA of the CDR3: TGCGCCAGCAGCTTGAAAGCGGGGGGGTACAATGAGCAGTTCTTC.

Regarding this clone: A read error may produce the germline difference seen at one junction end. This chain uses TRBV4-3 with TRBJ1-2, with a possible D match to TRBD1 (6 bases). This CDR3 has 16 residues. Germline loops: CDR1 LGHNA, CDR2 YSLEER. Here the CDR3 reads CARSGVPGHYNYGYTF. CDR3 sequence (DNA): TGCGCCCGCAGCGGGGTACCGGGACATTATAACTATGGCTACACCTTC.

The V and J genes are TRBV18 and TRBJ1-6, with TRBD1 as a possible D gene (5 bases). Germline-derived CDR1 and CDR2 are KGHSH and LQKENI. This CDR3 is built from 13 residues. Trimming took 6 bases from V and 7 from J, leaving 10 bases between them. The CDR3 DNA is TGTGCCAGCTCGGGGGGGGGAAATTCACCCCTCCACTTT. Amino acid sequence: CASSGGGNSPLHF.

About this clone itself: A read error is likely, as this CDR3 ends without the conserved phenylalanine or tryptophan. The chain recombines TRBV4-3 with TRBJ1-5; D is unresolved. The germline CDR1 and CDR2 sequences are LGHNA and YSLEER. The V gene lost 0 bases and the J gene lost 1 base, with 4 bases spanning the gap. The CDR3 spans 14 residues. The CDR3 here is CASSQDNSNQPQHS. In DNA, the CDR3 is TGCGCCAGCAGCCAAGATAACAGCAATCAGCCCCAGCATTCT.

J is TRBJ2-1 and V is TRBV27, with TRBD2 matching over 7 bases. The CDR3 spans 13 residues. Looked up from germline, CDR1 is MNHEY and CDR2 is SMNVEV (reference sequence). Trimming cost V 3 bases and J 7 bases; bases outside gene matches: 3. The CDR3 coding sequence is TGTGCCAGCAGTTTCGGGCGGGGGAATGAGCAGTTCTTC. As protein: CASSFGRGNEQFF.

This chain links TRBV9 with TRBJ1-3; TRBD1 might be the D (5 bases). Germline values: CDR1 SGDLS, CDR2 YYNGEE. The CDR3 has 17 residues. Trimming removed 1 base from V and 6 bases from J, with 20 bases in between. The CDR3 loop is CASSVSPSGITENTIYF. CDR3 DNA sequence: TGTGCCAGCAGCGTATCCCCATCAGGGATTACAGAAAACACCATATATTTT.

The V gene is TRBV11-3, the J gene TRBJ2-2, with a possible D match to TRBD2 (6 bases). The V gene's germline CDR1 is SGHNT and CDR2 YENEEA. The CDR3 consists of 13 residues. Trimming removed 2 bases from V and 7 bases from J, with 8 bases in between. CDR3 residues: CASSLRRGGELFF. Written as DNA, the CDR3 is TGTGCCAGCAGCTTAAGGAGGGGCGGGGAGCTGTTTTTT.

This chain connects TRBV6-5 to TRBJ1-3; 7 positions match TRBD1. The CDR3 is 14 residues long. CDR1 and CDR2 (germline): MNHEY, SVGAGI. Unmatched junction bases numbered 1, after V lost 4 bases and J lost 1 base. CDR3 bases: TGTGCCAGCAGTTGCAGGGGGTCTGGAAACACCATATATTTT. Its protein product is CASSCRGSGNTIYF.

This clone was observed a few times. The chain joins TRBV9 to TRBJ1-2, with D maybe TRBD1 (5 bases). Trimming removed 0 bases from V and 4 bases from J, with 13 bases in between. Germline CDR1 reads SGDLS; CDR2 reads YYNGEE. There are 15 residues in the CDR3. As DNA, the CDR3 is TGTGCCAGCAGCGTAGGGGTAGACAGAATCTATGGCTACACCTTC. It yields the protein CASSVGVDRIYGYTF.

The gene calls are TRBV6-4 and TRBJ1-1; perhaps TRBD1 as D (5 bases). Trimming left V 4 bases short and J 1 base short, with 13 bases between. The CDR3 has 15 residues. Looked up from germline, CDR1 is MRHNA and CDR2 is SNTAGT. The CDR3 reads CASSGTEGWNTEAFF. The CDR3 nucleotides are TGTGCCAGCAGTGGGACGGAGGGGTGGAACACTGAAGCTTTCTTT.

This chain uses TRBV7-9 with TRBJ2-7; TRBD2 matches 7 bases. Germline V CDR1 and CDR2: SEHNR, FQNEAQ (reference sequence). With V trimmed by 5 bases and J by 7 bases, 8 bases remained unmatched. The CDR3 is made up of 13 amino acids. CDR3 sequence: CASSKSGAGEQYF. DNA for the CDR3: TGTGCCAGCAGCAAGAGCGGGGCGGGGGAGCAGTACTTC.

The V call is TRBV27, the J call TRBJ1-4, with D possibly matching TRBD1 (5 bases). V lost 3 bases to trimming and J lost 6 bases, with 14 bases between them. This CDR3 contains 15 residues. The V gene's germline CDR1 is MNHEY and CDR2 SMNVEV (reference sequence). In DNA form, the CDR3 reads TGTGCCAGCAGTTTTTATTCGGGGGGGGATGAAAAACTGTTTTTT. Translated, it gives CASSFYSGGDEKLFF.

A single count supports this clone. The chain carries TRBV5-1 and TRBJ2-7, with a weak D call TRBD1 (6 bases). Trimming left V 4 bases short and J 0 bases short, with 11 bases between. Germline-derived CDR1 and CDR2 are SGHRS and YFSETQ. This CDR3 region has 14 residues. This CDR3 reads CASSLDRSSYEQYF. DNA for the CDR3: TGCGCCAGCAGCCTAGACAGGAGCTCCTACGAGCAGTACTTC.